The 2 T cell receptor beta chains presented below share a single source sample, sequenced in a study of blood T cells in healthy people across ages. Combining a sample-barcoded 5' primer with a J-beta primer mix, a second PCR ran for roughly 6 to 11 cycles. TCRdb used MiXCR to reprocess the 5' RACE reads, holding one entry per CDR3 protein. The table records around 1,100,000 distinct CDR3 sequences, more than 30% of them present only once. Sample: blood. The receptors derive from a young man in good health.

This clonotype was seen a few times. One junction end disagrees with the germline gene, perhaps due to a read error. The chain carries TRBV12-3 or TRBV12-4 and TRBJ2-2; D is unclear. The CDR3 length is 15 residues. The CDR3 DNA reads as TGTGCCAGCAGTTTAGGAGACACGAACATCGGGGAGCTGTTTTTT. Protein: CASSLGDTNIGELFF.

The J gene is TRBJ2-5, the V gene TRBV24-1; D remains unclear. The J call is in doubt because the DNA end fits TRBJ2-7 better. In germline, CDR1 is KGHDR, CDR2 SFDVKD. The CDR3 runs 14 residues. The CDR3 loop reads CATSPGGGDYEQYF. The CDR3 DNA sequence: TGTGCCACCAGTCCCGGCGGCGGAGACTACGAGCAGTACTTC.